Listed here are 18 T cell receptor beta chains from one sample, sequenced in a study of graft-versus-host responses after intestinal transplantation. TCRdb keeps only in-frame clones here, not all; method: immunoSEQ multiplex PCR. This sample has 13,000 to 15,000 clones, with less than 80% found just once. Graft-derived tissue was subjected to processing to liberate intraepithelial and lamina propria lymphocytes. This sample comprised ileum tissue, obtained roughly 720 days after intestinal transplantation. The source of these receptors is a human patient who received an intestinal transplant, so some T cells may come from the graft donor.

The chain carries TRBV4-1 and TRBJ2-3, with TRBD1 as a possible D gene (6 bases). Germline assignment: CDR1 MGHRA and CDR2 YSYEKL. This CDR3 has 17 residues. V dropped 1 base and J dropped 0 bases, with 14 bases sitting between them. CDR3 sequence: CASSQGQAVSSTDTQYF. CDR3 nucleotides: TGCGCCAGCAGCCAAGGACAGGCCGTATCTAGCACAGATACGCAGTATTTT.

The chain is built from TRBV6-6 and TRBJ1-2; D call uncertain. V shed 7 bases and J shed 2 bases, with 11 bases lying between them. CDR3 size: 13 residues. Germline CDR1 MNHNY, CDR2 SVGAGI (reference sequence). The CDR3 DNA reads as TGTGCCAGCACGAGCTTGATGAACTATGGCTACACCTTC. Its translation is CASTSLMNYGYTF.

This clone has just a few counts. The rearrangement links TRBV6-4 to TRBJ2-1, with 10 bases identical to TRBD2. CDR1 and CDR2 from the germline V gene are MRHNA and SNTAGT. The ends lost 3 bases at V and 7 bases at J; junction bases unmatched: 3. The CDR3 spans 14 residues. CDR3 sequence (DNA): TGTGCCAGCAGTGAGGAGCGGGGGGGGAATGAGCAGTTCTTC. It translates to CASSEERGGNEQFF.

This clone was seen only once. The CDR3 sequence is CASSSGTDTQYF. Here the CDR3 DNA reads TGCGCCAGCAGCTCAGGAACAGATACGCAGTATTTT. V is TRBV5-1 and J is TRBJ2-3; D gene ambiguous. V lost 3 bases and J lost 3, with 5 bases in between. Germline CDR1 is SGHRS and CDR2 is YFSETQ. The CDR3 runs to 12 residues. Filled out from reference TRBV5-1 and TRBJ2-3, the complete variable domain reads KAGVTQTPRYLIKTRGQQVTLSCSPISGHRSVSWYQQTPGQGLQFLFEYFSETQRNKGNFPGRFSGRQFSNSRSEMNVSTLELGDSALYLCASSSGTDTQYFGPGTRLTVL.

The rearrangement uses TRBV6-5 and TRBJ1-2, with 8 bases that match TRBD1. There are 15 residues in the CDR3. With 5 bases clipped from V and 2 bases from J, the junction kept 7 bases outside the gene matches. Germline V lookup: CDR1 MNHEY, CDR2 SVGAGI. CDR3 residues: CASSQDRGLNYGYTF. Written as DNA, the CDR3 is TGTGCCAGCAGTCAAGACAGGGGACTAAACTATGGCTACACCTTC.

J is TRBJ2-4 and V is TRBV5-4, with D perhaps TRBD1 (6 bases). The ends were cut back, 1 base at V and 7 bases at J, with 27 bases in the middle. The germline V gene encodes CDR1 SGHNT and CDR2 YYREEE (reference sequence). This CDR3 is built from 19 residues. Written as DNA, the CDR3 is TGTGCCAGCAGCTTGTGTAAAGGCAGGGACACTGGGACGGAGAACATTCAGTACTTC. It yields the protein CASSLCKGRDTGTENIQYF. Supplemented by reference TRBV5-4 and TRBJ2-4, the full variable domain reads ETGVTQSPTHLIKTRGQQVTLRCSSQSGHNTVSWYQQALGQGPQFIFQYYREEENGRGNFPPRFSGLQFPNYSSELNVNALELDDSALYLCASSLCKGRDTGTENIQYFGAGTRLSVL.

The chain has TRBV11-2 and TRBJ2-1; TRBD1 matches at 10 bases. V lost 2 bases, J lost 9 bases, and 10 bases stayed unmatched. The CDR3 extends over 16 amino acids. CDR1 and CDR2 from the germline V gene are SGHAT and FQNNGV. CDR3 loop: CASSLQDRGLWGEQFF. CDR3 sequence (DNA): TGTGCCAGCAGCTTACAAGACAGGGGGCTTTGGGGTGAGCAGTTCTTC.

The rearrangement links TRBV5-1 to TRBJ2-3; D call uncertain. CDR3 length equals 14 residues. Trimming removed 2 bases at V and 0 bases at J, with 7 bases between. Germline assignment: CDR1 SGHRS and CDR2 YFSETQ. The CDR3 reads CASSFGPSTDTQYF. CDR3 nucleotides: TGCGCCAGCAGCTTTGGGCCTAGCACAGATACGCAGTATTTT.

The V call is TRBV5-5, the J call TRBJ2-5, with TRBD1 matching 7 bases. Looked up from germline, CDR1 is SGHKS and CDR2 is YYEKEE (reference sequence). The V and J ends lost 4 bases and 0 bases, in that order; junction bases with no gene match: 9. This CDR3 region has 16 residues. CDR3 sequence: CASSRVTGLYQETQYF. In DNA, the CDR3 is TGTGCCAGCAGCCGGGTGACAGGGTTGTACCAAGAGACCCAGTACTTC.

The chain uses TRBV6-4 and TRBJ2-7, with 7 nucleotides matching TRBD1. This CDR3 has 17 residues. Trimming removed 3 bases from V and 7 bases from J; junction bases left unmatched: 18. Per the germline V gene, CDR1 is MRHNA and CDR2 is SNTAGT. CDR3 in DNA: TGTGCCAGCAGTGATGCGTCGACAGGGATTGCACTCCCTGAGCAGTACTTC. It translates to CASSDASTGIALPEQYF.

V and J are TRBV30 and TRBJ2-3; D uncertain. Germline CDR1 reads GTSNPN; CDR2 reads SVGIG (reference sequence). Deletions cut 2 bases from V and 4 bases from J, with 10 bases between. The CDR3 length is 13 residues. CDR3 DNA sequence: TGTGCCTGGAGTACGACTTCGGCAGATACGCAGTATTTT. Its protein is CAWSTTSADTQYF.

As DNA, the CDR3 is TGTGCCAGCAGCTTGTCGGGACAGGTGTACGAGCAGTACTTC. Encoded protein: CASSLSGQVYEQYF. The chain uses TRBV7-2 and TRBJ2-7; TRBD1 matches at 8 bases. The CDR3 runs to 14 residues. The V segment lost 3 bases and the J segment 4 bases; nucleotides outside the gene matches: 5. Germline-derived CDR1 and CDR2 are SGHTA and FQGNSA.

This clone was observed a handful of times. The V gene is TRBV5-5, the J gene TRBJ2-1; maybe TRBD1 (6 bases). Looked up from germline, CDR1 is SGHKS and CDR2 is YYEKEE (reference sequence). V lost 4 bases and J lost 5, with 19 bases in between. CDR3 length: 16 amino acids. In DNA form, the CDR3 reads TGTGCCAGCAGCCCGGACAGTGCCTATTTACACAATGAGCAGTTCTTC. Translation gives CASSPDSAYLHNEQFF.

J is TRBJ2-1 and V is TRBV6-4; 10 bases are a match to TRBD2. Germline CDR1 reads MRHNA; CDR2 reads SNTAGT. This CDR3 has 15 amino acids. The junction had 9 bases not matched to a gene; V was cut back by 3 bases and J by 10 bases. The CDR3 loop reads CASSEISGGSEEQFF. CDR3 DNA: TGTGCCAGCAGTGAAATTAGCGGGGGGTCGGAGGAGCAGTTCTTC.

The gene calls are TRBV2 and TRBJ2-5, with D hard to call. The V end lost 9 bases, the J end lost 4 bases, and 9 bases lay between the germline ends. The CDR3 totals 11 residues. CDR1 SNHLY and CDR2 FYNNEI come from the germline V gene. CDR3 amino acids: CASSRGETQYF. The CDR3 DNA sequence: TGTGCCAGTTCACGAGGAGAGACCCAGTACTTC.

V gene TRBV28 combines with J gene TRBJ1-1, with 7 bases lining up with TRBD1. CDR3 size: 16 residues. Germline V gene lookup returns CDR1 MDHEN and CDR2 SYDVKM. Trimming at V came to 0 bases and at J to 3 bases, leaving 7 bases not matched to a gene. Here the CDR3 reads CASSLWPNQGDTEAFF. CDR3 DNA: TGTGCCAGCAGTTTATGGCCTAATCAGGGGGACACTGAAGCTTTCTTT.

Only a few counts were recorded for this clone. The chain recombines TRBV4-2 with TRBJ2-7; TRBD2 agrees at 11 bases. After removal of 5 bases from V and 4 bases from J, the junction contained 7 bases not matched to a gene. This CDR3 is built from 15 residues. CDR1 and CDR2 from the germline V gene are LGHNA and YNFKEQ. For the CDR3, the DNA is TGTGCCAGCAGCTCTAGCGGGGGGCTAGATTACGAGCAGTACTTC. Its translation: CASSSSGGLDYEQYF.

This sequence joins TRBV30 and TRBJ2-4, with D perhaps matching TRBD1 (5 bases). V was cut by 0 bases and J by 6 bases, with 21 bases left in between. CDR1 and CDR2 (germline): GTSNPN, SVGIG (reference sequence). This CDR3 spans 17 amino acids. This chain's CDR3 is CAWSVQAGKMSVNIQYF. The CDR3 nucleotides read TGTGCCTGGAGTGTACAGGCAGGGAAGATGTCGGTAAACATTCAGTACTTC.